The 5 T cell receptor beta chains below come from one sample, sequenced in a study of cytomegalovirus exposure and HLA in healthy donors. The PCR contained 60 Vbeta and 13 Jbeta primers. Profiled with immunoSEQ multiplex PCR; TCRdb holds only in-frame clones, not every one. The sample lists about 150,000 clones; 70% to 80% were seen once. The sequencing input was PBMCs. These receptors all come from a young man in good health and CMV-seropositive.

V gene TRBV5-1 combines with J gene TRBJ1-1; no definite D call. Trimming shortened V by 4 bases and J by 4 bases, and 17 bases separated the two germline ends. Per germline, CDR1 SGHRS and CDR2 YFSETQ. The CDR3 extends over 15 amino acids. The CDR3 DNA follows: TGCGCCAGCAGCCGGGGTGCGGCATCGGGCACTGAAGCTTTCTTT. Amino acids: CASSRGAASGTEAFF.

The V call is TRBV10-2, the J call TRBJ2-1; TRBD2 agrees at 11 bases. This CDR3 contains 14 residues. V was clipped by 8 bases and J by 6 bases; unmatched bases: 6. Germline V lookup: CDR1 WSHSY, CDR2 SAAADI. For the CDR3, the DNA is TGCGCCAGCTCTTTTAGCGGGAGGGCCAATGAGCAGTTCTTC. It specifies CASSFSGRANEQFF.

This chain links TRBV5-6 with TRBJ2-7; possible D gene TRBD2, 6 bases. V shed 2 bases and J shed 4 bases, with 19 bases lying between them. CDR1 and CDR2 (germline): SGHDT, YYEEEE. The CDR3 has 16 residues. As DNA, the CDR3 is TGTGCCAGCAGCTTTAGTGGCGGGAAAGGGTGGTACGAGCAGTACTTC. Encoded protein: CASSFSGGKGWYEQYF.

The chain joins TRBV4-2 to TRBJ2-6; 7 bases map to TRBD2. The germline gives CDR1 LGHNA, CDR2 YNFKEQ. This CDR3 spans 19 amino acids. V was pared by 0 bases and J by 0 bases, with 8 bases of the junction left unmatched. Here the CDR3 reads CASSQDERDYYSGANVLTF. The CDR3 DNA is TGTGCCAGCAGCCAAGATGAGAGGGACTACTACTCTGGGGCCAACGTCCTGACTTTC.

V usage is TRBV2 and J usage is TRBJ2-5; D is ambiguous. The CDR3 is made up of 15 amino acids. CDR1 is SNHLY, CDR2 FYNNEI, per germline. Trimming took 2 bases from V and 5 from J, leaving 15 bases between them. This CDR3 reads CASSESPSGRETQYF. In nucleotides, the CDR3 is TGTGCCAGCAGTGAATCCCCCTCCGGCAGGGAGACCCAGTACTTC.